This record looks at one T cell receptor (beta chain) sequence and its context. Its target is not known. Roughly 10 milliliters of peripheral blood were drawn from each donor. Germline V gives CDR1 DFQATT, CDR2 SNEGSKA (reference sequence). This CDR3 comprises 15 residues. V lost 2 bases, J lost 7 bases, and 21 bases lay in between. The data derive from a study of blood T cells in healthy people across ages. Findings of the study overall: A roughly linear fall in TCR beta diversity per million T cells was seen with increasing age. Naive T cell percentage and TCR beta diversity correlated strongly.

The use of a sample-barcoded 5' primer and a J-beta primer mix characterized a second PCR of roughly 6 to 11 cycles. Through a template-switch adaptor with 12 random nucleotides, each cDNA molecule received a tag. TCRdb re-derived calls from the 5' RACE reads in MiXCR, one entry per CDR3 protein. In the table there are 1.4 million to 1.5 million distinct CDR3 sequences, roughly 45% of which are singletons. The source material was blood. This sequence originates from a woman aged 18-29 years in good health. The rearrangement uses TRBV20-1 and TRBJ2-7; a possible D gene is TRBD2 (6 bases). This CDR3 reads CSARTRGSSYNEQYF. CDR3 coding DNA: TGCAGTGCTAGAACACGGGGGAGTTCTTACAATGAGCAGTACTTC.